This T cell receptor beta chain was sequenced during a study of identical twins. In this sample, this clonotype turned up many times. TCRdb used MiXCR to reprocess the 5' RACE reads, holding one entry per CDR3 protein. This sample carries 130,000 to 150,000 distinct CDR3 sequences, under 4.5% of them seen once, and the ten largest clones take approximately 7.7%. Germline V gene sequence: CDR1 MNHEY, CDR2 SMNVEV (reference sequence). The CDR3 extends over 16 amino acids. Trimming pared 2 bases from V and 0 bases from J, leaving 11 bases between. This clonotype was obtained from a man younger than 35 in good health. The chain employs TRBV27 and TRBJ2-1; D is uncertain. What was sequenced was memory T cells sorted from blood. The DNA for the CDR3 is TGTGCCAGCAGTTTAAATTTCCGGACCTCCTACAATGAGCAGTTCTTC. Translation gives CASSLNFRTSYNEQFF.